This record concerns one TCR beta chain sequence. This sample was included in a study of T cell changes during pregnancy in multiple sclerosis. The germline V gene has CDR1 KGHSH and CDR2 LQKENI. Trimming took 1 base from V and 5 from J; bases not matched to a gene: 6. The CDR3 length is 18 residues. The repertoire was sequenced with immunoSEQ multiplex PCR; TCRdb's copy has only in-frame clones and lacks some. The repertoire holds 40,000 to 45,000 clones, with over 75% as singletons. The TCR was taken from a female donor with multiple sclerosis, enrolled in a pregnancy study. The sample here was CD4+ T cells from peripheral blood mononuclear cells, taken before pregnancy. This rearrangement joins TRBV18 to TRBJ2-2, with 14 nucleotides matching TRBD2. The CDR3 bases are TGTGCCAGCTCACCACTGACTAGCGGGAGGGCCGTTACCGGGGAGCTGTTTTTT. Its translation: CASSPLTSGRAVTGELFF.